This T cell receptor beta chain is from a study of CD8 T cells in Susac syndrome. Whole-study findings and limits: Clonal expansion was absent from the CD4+ T cell repertoires in Susac syndrome.

It was with random hexamers that 0.5 to 1 ug RNA was reverse transcribed. Amplification of TCR beta CDR3 by immunoSEQ multiplex PCR spanned 54 Vbeta and 13 Jbeta. TCRdb reanalysed the immunoSEQ multiplex PCR reads using MiXCR and keeps one entry per CDR3 protein. Among about 150,000 distinct CDR3 sequences listed, 90% to 97% were seen once. Sequencing targeted TCR beta in blood CD8+ and CD4+ T cells. Patients with Susac syndrome fulfilled recently defined diagnostic criteria for definite or probable disease. Remarks on this clonotype: Its antigen is not known.

Germline CDR1 DFQATT, CDR2 SNEGSKA (reference sequence). The J segment lost 4 bases and the V segment lost 5 bases, leaving 4 bases of the junction unmatched. The CDR3 is made up of 12 amino acids. The clonotype was recovered from a human donor with Susac syndrome. The genes are TRBV20-1 and TRBJ1-1; 7 bases line up with TRBD1. Sequencing used CD4+ T cells from PBMCs. The CDR3 reads CSAAQGSTEAFF. DNA for the CDR3: TGCAGTGCTGCACAGGGGAGCACTGAAGCTTTCTTT.